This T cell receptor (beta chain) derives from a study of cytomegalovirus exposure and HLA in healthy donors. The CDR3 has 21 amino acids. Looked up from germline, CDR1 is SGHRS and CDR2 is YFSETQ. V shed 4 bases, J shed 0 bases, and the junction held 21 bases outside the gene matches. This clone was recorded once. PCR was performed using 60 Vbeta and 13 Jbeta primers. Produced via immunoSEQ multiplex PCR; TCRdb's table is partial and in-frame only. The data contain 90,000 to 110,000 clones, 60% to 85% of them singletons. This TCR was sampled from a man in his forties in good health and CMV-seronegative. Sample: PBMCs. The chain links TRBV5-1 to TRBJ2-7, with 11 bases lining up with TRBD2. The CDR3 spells CASSKLGPGFLAGGSSYEQYF. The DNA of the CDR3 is TGCGCCAGCAGCAAACTGGGCCCCGGCTTTCTAGCGGGGGGAAGCTCCTACGAGCAGTACTTC.